The 16 T cell receptor beta chains below all came from one sample that was sequenced in a study of cytomegalovirus exposure and HLA in healthy donors. The PCR was carried out with 60 Vbeta primers and 13 Jbeta primers. The table came from immunoSEQ multiplex PCR; TCRdb's copy has only in-frame clones and leaves some out. The sample consists of 250,000 to 350,000 clones, 70% to 90% of them appearing once. Sequenced input: PBMCs. These receptor sequences come from a man between 35 and 55 years old in good health and CMV-seropositive.

The J gene is TRBJ2-3, the V gene TRBV4-3; tentative D call: TRBD1 (7 bases). The CDR3 length is 18 residues. V gave up 3 bases and J gave up 4 bases, with 23 bases separating them. In germline, CDR1 is LGHNA, CDR2 YSLEER. CDR3 DNA sequence: TGCGCCAGCAGCCATGAATTCCACAGGGGTAGGAGGGCAGATACGCAGTATTTT. It translates to CASSHEFHRGRRADTQYF.

This clone was seen a single time. This chain uses TRBV11-3 with TRBJ2-1; D possibly corresponds to TRBD2 (6 bases). The CDR3 consists of 15 residues. The germline V and J ends were trimmed by 5 bases and 8 bases, with 19 bases remaining between them. Per germline, CDR1 SGHNT and CDR2 YENEEA. The chain's CDR3 is CASSPGDRGSHEQFF. In DNA form, the CDR3 reads TGTGCCAGCAGCCCCGGGGACCGGGGGAGTCATGAGCAGTTCTTC.

The V and J genes are TRBV11-2 and TRBJ2-5; 10 bases are shared with TRBD1. With 2 bases clipped from V and 5 bases from J, the junction kept 14 bases outside the gene matches. The CDR3 spans 18 residues. Per germline, CDR1 SGHAT and CDR2 FQNNGV. The CDR3 coding sequence is TGTGCCAGCAGCTTAAATCTTCTTGGGGACAGGGGTATCGAGACCCAGTACTTC. Encoded protein: CASSLNLLGDRGIETQYF.

V and J are TRBV29-1 and TRBJ2-7; D possibly corresponds to TRBD1 (6 bases). In germline, CDR1 is SQVTM, CDR2 ANQGSEA. Trimming stripped 2 bases from V and 6 bases from J, with 17 bases between. CDR3 length equals 14 residues. Here the CDR3 reads CSVESGTGSFEQYF. In DNA, the CDR3 is TGCAGCGTTGAATCGGGAACAGGGTCTTTCGAGCAGTACTTC.

As concerns this clone: Different DNA sequences within this sample yield the same CDR3. The chain uses TRBV7-2 and TRBJ1-2; 8 bases match TRBD1. V lost 5 bases to trimming and J lost 5 bases; unmatched junction nucleotides: 4. The germline V gene has CDR1 SGHTA and CDR2 FQGNSA. The CDR3 is 13 amino acids. The CDR3 spells CASSLGTGYGYTF. DNA of the CDR3: TGTGCCAGCAGCCTCGGGACAGGTTATGGCTACACCTTC.

The chain joins TRBV6-5 to TRBJ2-1; 7 nucleotides agree with TRBD2. The V and J ends lost 8 bases and 4 bases, in that order; junction bases with no gene match: 5. This CDR3 comprises 13 residues. Germline-derived CDR1 and CDR2 are MNHEY and SVGAGI. CDR3 bases: TGTGCCAGCTCCCCCGGGGGGTACAATGAGCAGTTCTTC. As protein: CASSPGGYNEQFF.

J is TRBJ2-5 and V is TRBV10-3; no clear D. CDR1 and CDR2 (germline): ENHRY, SYGVKD. Deletions cut 3 bases from V and 2 bases from J, with 7 bases between. The CDR3 is made up of 13 amino acids. CDR3 DNA: TGTGCCATCAGTGAACAGAAGCAAGAGACCCAGTACTTC. It codes for CAISEQKQETQYF.

V is TRBV28 and J is TRBJ1-6; 7 bases are a match to TRBD1. The CDR3 is made up of 15 amino acids. V lost 7 bases to trimming and J lost 5 bases; unmatched junction nucleotides: 8. Germline lookup yields CDR1 MDHEN and CDR2 SYDVKM. The CDR3 nucleotides read TGTGCCAGCAAATTCCGGGACAGTGATAATTCACCCCTCCACTTT. Its protein product is CASKFRDSDNSPLHF.

This chain uses TRBV7-9 with TRBJ2-7; D not resolved. CDR1 and CDR2 (germline): SEHNR, FQNEAQ (reference sequence). The CDR3 spans 15 residues. V lost 5 bases to trimming and J lost 9 bases, with 23 bases between them. This CDR3 reads CASSPPVSRASGQYF. The CDR3 coding sequence is TGTGCCAGCAGCCCCCCTGTGTCGCGCGCGTCAGGGCAGTACTTC.

CDR3 loop: CASSREGMDNQPQHF. The CDR3 DNA reads TGTGCCAGCAGCAGGGAGGGGATGGACAATCAGCCCCAGCATTTT. The chain links TRBV21-1 to TRBJ1-5. TRBV21-1 is an annotated pseudogene. The CDR3 is 15 residues long.

This sequence joins TRBV6-6 and TRBJ2-3; 8 bases line up with TRBD2. The germline V gene encodes CDR1 MNHNY and CDR2 SVGAGI (reference sequence). Germline trimming cut 6 bases from V and 2 bases from J; bases unmatched to any gene: 10. This CDR3 spans 16 amino acids. CDR3 in DNA: TGTGCCAGCAGAGATACCGGGACTAGGCTCACAGATACGCAGTATTTT. Translating gives CASRDTGTRLTDTQYF.

This clone showed up just once. The V and J genes are TRBV5-8 and TRBJ2-1; 10 nucleotides agree with TRBD2. The CDR3 spans 17 residues. CDR1 SGHTS and CDR2 YDEGEE come from the germline V gene. The J segment lost 10 bases and the V segment lost 4 bases, leaving 17 bases of the junction unmatched. The CDR3 here is CASSPRTGTSAPPEQFF. The CDR3 DNA follows: TGTGCCAGCAGCCCGCGGACGGGGACTAGCGCCCCCCCAGAGCAGTTCTTC.

The chain has TRBV19 and TRBJ1-5; 9 bases fit TRBD1. The CDR3 extends over 18 amino acids. CDR1 is LNHDA and CDR2 is SQIVND in the germline V gene (reference sequence). J gave up 2 bases and V 5 bases, and 13 bases lay outside the gene matches. CDR3 region: CASSSLMGQGLGNQPQHF. DNA of the CDR3: TGTGCCAGTAGTTCTCTGATGGGACAGGGTTTGGGCAATCAGCCCCAGCATTTT.

The chain couples TRBV5-4 to TRBJ2-2, with 12 bases identical to TRBD2. Germline V gene lookup returns CDR1 SGHNT and CDR2 YYREEE (reference sequence). This CDR3 comprises 16 residues. V dropped 4 bases and J dropped 6; count of bases not matched to a gene: 7. The CDR3 region has the DNA TGTGCCAGCAGCACAGGGACTAGCGGGTTGGCCGGGGAGCTGTTTTTT. This translates into CASSTGTSGLAGELFF.

The rearrangement joins TRBV21-1 to TRBJ2-3; TRBD2 is the table's D call, not checked against the DNA. TRBV21-1 is deemed a pseudogene. CDR3 length equals 16 residues. CDR3 coding DNA: TGTGCCAGCAGCAAAGAGCGGACTAGCGGCACAGATACGCAGTATTTT. Its translation: CASSKERTSGTDTQYF.

This clone was picked up one time. The rearrangement links TRBV2 to TRBJ2-7, with D tentatively TRBD1 (5 bases). The germline V and J ends were trimmed by 1 base and 6 bases, with 10 bases remaining between them. CDR1 SNHLY and CDR2 FYNNEI come from the germline V gene. The CDR3 spans 13 residues. The CDR3 region is CASSEGRAREQYF. The CDR3, as DNA: TGTGCCAGCAGTGAAGGCAGGGCGCGCGAGCAGTACTTC.